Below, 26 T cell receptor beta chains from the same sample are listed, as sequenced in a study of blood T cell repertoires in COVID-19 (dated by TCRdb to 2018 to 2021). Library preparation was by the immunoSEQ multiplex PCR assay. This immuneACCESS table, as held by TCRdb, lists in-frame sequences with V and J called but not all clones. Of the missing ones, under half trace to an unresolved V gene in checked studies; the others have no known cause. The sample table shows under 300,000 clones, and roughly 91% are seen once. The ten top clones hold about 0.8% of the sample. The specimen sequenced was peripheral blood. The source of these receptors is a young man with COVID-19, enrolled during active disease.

The CDR3 region has the DNA TGTGCCAGCAGCTTCCTCGGGGGGGGTCAGCCCCAGCATTTT. This translates into CASSFLGGGQPQHF. The V and J genes are TRBV7-2 and TRBJ1-5, with TRBD1 as a possible D gene (5 bases). In germline, CDR1 is SGHTA, CDR2 FQGNSA. This CDR3 contains 14 residues. Trimming took 3 bases from V and 6 from J, leaving 12 bases between them.

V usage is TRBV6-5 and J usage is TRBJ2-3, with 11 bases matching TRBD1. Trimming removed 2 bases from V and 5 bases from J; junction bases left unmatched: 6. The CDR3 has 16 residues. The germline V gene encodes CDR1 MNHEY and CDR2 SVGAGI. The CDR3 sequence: CASSYADRGPGDTQYF. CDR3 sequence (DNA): TGTGCCAGCAGTTACGCGGACAGGGGGCCTGGAGATACGCAGTATTTT.

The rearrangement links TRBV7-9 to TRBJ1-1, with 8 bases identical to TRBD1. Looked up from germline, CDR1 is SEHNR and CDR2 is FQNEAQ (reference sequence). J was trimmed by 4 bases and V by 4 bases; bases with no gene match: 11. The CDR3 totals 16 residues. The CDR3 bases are TGTGCCAGCAGCTCATCAACCGGACAGGGCCTCACTGAAGCTTTCTTT. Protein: CASSSSTGQGLTEAFF.

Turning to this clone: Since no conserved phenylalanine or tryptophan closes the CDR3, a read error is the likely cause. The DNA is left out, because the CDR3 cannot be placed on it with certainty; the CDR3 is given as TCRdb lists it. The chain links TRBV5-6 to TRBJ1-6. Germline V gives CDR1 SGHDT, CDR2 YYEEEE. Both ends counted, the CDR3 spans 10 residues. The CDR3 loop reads CASSLGLGPV.

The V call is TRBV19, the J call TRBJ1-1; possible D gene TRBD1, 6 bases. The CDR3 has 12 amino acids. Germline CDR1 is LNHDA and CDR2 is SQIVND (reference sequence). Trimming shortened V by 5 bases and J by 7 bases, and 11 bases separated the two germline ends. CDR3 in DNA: TGTGCCAGTAGTCCCCCCAGGGGTGAAGCTTTCTTT. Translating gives CASSPPRGEAFF. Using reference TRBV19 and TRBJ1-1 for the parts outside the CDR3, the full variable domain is DGGITQSPKYLFRKEGQNVTLSCEQNLNHDAMYWYRQDPGQGLRLIYYSQIVNDFQKGDIAEGYSVSREKKESFPLTVTSAQKNPTAFYLCASSPPRGEAFFGQGTRLTVV.

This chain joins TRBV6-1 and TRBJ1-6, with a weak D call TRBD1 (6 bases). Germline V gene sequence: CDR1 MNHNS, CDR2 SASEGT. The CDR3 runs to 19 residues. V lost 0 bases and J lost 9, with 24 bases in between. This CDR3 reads CASSEAARGTGYLASPLHF. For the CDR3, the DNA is TGTGCCAGCAGTGAAGCGGCGAGGGGGACGGGTTACCTTGCTTCACCCCTCCACTTT.

CDR3 in DNA: TGTGCCAGCAGCTCCCTCGTGAATGAAAAACTGTTTTTT. This sequence encodes CASSSLVNEKLFF. This chain joins TRBV11-2 and TRBJ1-4, with D hard to call. Germline loops: CDR1 SGHAT, CDR2 FQNNGV. This CDR3 has 13 amino acids. The V and J ends lost 4 bases and 5 bases respectively, with 8 bases between them.

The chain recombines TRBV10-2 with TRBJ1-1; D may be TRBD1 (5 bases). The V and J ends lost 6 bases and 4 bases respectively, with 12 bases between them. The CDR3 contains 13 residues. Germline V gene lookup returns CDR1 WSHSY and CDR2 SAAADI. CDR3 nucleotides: TGCGCCAGCAGCCCGGCAGGGCCCACTGAAGCTTTCTTT. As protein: CASSPAGPTEAFF.

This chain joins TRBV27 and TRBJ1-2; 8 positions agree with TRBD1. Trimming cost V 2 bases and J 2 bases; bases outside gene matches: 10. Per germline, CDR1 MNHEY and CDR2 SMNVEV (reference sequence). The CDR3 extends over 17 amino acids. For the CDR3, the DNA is TGTGCCAGCAGTTTAGCCCAGAGACAGGGGAGAAACTATGGCTACACCTTC. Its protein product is CASSLAQRQGRNYGYTF.

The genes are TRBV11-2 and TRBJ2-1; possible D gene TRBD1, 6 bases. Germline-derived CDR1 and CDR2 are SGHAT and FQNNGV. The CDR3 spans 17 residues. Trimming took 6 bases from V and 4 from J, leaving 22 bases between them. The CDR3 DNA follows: TGTGCCAGCAGTTATGGAGAACAGGGTTTACTTTACAATGAGCAGTTCTTC. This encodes CASSYGEQGLLYNEQFF. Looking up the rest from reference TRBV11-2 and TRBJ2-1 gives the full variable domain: EAGVAQSPRYKIIEKRQSVAFWCNPISGHATLYWYQQILGQGPKLLIQFQNNGVVDDSQLPKDRFSAERLKGVDSTLKIQPAKLEDSAVYLCASSYGEQGLLYNEQFFGPGTRLTVL.

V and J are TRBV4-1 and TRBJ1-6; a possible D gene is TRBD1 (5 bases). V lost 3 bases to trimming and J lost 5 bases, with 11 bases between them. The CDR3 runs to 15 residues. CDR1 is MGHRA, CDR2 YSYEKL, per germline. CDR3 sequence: CASSQVRENNSPLHF. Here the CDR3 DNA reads TGCGCCAGCAGCCAGGTCAGGGAAAATAATTCACCCCTCCACTTT.

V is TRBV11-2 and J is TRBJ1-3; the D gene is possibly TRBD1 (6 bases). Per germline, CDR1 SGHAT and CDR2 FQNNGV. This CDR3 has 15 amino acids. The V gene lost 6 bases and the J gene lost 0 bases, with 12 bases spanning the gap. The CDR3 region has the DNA TGTGCCAGCAGGGCAGGGGATATCTCTGGAAACACCATATATTTT. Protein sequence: CASRAGDISGNTIYF.

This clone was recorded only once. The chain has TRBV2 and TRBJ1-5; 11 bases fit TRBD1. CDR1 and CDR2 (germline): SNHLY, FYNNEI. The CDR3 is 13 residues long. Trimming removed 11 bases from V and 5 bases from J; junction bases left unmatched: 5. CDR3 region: CAGGQGADQPQHF. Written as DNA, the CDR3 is TGTGCCGGTGGACAGGGGGCCGATCAGCCCCAGCATTTT.

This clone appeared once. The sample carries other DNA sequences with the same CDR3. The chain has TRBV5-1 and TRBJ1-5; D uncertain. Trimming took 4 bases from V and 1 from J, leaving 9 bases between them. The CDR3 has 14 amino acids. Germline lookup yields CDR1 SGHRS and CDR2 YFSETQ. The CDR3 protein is CASSREGSNQPQHF. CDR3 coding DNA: TGCGCCAGCAGCCGGGAGGGCAGCAATCAGCCCCAGCATTTT.

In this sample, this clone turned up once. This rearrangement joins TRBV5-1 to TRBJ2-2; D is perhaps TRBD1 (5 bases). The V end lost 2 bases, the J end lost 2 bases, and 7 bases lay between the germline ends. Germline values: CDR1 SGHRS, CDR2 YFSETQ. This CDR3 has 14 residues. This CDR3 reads CASSFDSNTGELFF. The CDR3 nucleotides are TGCGCCAGCAGCTTCGACAGCAACACCGGGGAGCTGTTTTTT.

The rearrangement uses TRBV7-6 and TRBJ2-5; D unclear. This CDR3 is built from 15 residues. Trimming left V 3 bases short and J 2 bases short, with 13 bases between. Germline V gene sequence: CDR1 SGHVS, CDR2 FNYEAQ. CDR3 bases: TGTGCCAGCAGCTTCGTCAACAGAGATCAAGAGACCCAGTACTTC. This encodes CASSFVNRDQETQYF.

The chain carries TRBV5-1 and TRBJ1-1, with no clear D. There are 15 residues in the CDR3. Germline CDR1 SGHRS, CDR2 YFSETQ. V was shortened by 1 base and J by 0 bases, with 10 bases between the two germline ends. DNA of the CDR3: TGCGCCAGCAGCTTGCTTCCAGACATGAACACTGAAGCTTTCTTT. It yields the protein CASSLLPDMNTEAFF. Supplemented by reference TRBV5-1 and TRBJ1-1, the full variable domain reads KAGVTQTPRYLIKTRGQQVTLSCSPISGHRSVSWYQQTPGQGLQFLFEYFSETQRNKGNFPGRFSGRQFSNSRSEMNVSTLELGDSALYLCASSLLPDMNTEAFFGQGTRLTVV.

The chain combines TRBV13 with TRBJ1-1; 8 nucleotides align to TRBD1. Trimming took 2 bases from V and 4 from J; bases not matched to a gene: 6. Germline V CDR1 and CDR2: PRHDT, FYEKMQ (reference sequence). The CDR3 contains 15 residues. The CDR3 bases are TGTGCCAGCAGCTTATCAGGGGGCGCGGGCACTGAAGCTTTCTTT. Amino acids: CASSLSGGAGTEAFF.

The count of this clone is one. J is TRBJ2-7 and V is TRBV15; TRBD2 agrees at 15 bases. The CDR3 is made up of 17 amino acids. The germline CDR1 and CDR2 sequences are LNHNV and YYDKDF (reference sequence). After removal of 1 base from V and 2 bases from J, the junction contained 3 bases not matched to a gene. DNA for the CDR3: TGTGCCACCAGCAGAGGGACTAGCGGGGGGGATACCTACGAGCAGTACTTC. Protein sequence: CATSRGTSGGDTYEQYF.

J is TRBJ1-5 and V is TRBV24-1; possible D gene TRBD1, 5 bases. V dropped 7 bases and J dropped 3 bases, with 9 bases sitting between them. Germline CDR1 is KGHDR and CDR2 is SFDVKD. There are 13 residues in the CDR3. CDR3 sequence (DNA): TGTGCCACCAGCTCAGGGTACAATCAGCCCCAGCATTTT. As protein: CATSSGYNQPQHF.

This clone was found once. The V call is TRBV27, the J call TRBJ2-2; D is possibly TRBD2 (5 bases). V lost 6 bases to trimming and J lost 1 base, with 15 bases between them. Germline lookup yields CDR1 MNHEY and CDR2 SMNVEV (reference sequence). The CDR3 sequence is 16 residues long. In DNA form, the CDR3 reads TGTGCCAGCAGGACGAGCCGGGGTCGGAACACCGGGGAGCTGTTTTTT. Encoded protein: CASRTSRGRNTGELFF.

The CDR3, as DNA: TGTGCCAGCAGTTTTGACAGCCGCTATGGCTACACCTTC. Translated: CASSFDSRYGYTF. The chain employs TRBV6-5 and TRBJ1-2, with D possibly TRBD1 on 5 matching bases. The CDR3 consists of 13 residues. CDR1 is MNHEY, CDR2 SVGAGI, per germline. V was clipped by 4 bases and J by 4 bases, with 10 bases between them.

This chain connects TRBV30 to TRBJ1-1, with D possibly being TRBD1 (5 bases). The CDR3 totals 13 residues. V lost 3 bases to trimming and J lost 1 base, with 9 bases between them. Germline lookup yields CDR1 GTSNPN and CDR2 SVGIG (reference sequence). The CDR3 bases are TGTGCCTGGAGGGGACTGAAGAACACTGAAGCTTTCTTT. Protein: CAWRGLKNTEAFF.

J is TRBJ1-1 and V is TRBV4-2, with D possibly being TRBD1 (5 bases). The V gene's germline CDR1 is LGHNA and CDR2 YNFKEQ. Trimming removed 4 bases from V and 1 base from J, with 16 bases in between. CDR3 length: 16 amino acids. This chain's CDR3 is CASSRNHLGGNTEAFF. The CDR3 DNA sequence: TGTGCCAGCAGCCGAAACCATCTGGGGGGGAACACTGAAGCTTTCTTT.

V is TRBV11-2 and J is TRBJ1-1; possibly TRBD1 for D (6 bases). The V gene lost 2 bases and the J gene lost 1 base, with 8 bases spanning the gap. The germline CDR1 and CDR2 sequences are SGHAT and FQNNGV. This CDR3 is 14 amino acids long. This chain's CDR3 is CASSLMTGNTEAFF. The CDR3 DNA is TGTGCCAGCAGCTTAATGACAGGGAACACTGAAGCTTTCTTT. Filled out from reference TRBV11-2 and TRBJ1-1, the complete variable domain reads EAGVAQSPRYKIIEKRQSVAFWCNPISGHATLYWYQQILGQGPKLLIQFQNNGVVDDSQLPKDRFSAERLKGVDSTLKIQPAKLEDSAVYLCASSLMTGNTEAFFGQGTRLTVV.

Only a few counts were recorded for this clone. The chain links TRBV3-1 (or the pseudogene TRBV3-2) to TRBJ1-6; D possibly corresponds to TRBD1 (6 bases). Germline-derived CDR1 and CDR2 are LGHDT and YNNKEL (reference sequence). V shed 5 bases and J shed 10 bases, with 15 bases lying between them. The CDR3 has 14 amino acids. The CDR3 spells CASSTQGMGSPLHF. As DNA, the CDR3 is TGTGCCAGCAGCACCCAGGGGATGGGATCACCCCTCCACTTT.